The clone carrying this T cell receptor beta chain was counted a single time. Its antigen is unidentified. The study separated CD4+ cells into CD45RA+ naive and CD45RA-negative memory subsets. Using immunoSEQ multiplex PCR, the repertoire was profiled, and TCRdb retains in-frame clones only, with some absent. The data contain roughly 1.5 million clones, around 98% of them singletons. The CDR3 has 15 amino acids. Germline values: CDR1 SGDLS, CDR2 YYNGEE. Between the trimmed V and J ends, which lost 0 bases and 5 bases, there was a span of 13 bases. This record belongs to a study of shared clonotypes between healthy human individuals. Overall study context: Plates per donor: three CD4 naive, three CD4 memory, two CD8 naive, one CD8 memory. The study, taken as a whole, reports: Some naive CD4 clonotypes, roughly 4.5%, turned up in common across a handful of donors.

The TCR comes from a man aged 30 to 39 in good health. V gene TRBV9 combines with J gene TRBJ2-3, with D perhaps TRBD1 (5 bases). The sequencing input was naive CD4+ T cells sorted from blood. Subset noted: CD45RA+ positively selected. The CDR3 loop is CASSVASGRQDTQYF. As DNA, the CDR3 is TGTGCCAGCAGCGTAGCTTCAGGGCGGCAAGATACGCAGTATTTT.